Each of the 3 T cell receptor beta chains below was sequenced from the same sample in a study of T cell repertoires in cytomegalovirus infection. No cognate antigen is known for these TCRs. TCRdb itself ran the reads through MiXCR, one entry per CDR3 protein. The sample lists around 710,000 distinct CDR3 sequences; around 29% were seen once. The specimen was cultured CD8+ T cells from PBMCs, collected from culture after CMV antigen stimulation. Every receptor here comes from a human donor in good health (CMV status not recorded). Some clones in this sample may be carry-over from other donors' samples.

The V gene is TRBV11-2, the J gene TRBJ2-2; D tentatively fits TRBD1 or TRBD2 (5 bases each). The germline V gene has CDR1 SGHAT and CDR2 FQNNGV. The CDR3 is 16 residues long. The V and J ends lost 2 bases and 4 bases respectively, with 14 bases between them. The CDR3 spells CASSLISGALTGELFF. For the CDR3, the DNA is TGTGCCAGCAGCTTAATTTCCGGGGCCCTCACCGGGGAGCTGTTTTTT.

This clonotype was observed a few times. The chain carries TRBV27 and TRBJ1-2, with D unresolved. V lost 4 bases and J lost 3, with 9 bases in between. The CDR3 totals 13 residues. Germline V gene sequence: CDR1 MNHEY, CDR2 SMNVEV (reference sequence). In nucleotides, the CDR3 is TGTGCCAGCAGTTCGCCCAGCGACTATGGCTACACCTTC. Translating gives CASSSPSDYGYTF.

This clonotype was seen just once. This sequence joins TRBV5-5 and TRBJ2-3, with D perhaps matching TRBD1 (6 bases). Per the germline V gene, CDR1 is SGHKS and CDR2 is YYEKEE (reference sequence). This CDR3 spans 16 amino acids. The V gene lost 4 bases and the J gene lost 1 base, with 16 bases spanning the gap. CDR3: CASSPYSTGRTDTQYF. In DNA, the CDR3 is TGTGCCAGCAGCCCTTACTCGACAGGACGCACAGATACGCAGTATTTT.